The 2 T cell receptor beta chains given below trace back to one sample, sequenced in a study of T cell repertoires in cytomegalovirus infection. Each CDR3 protein is one row after TCRdb ran MiXCR on the reads. Of about 740,000 distinct CDR3 sequences listed, roughly 35% are singletons. Sequencing was carried out using PBMCs. Every receptor here comes from a human donor in good health (CMV status not recorded). Some clones in this sample may be carry-over from other donors' samples.

This clonotype was counted only a few times. The chain recombines TRBV10-3 with TRBJ2-2, with TRBD1 matching over 7 bases. Trimming cost V 9 bases and J 2 bases; bases outside gene matches: 3. From germline, CDR1 is ENHRY and CDR2 SYGVKD. The CDR3 length is 13 residues. CDR3 nucleotides: TGTGCCATGGGACAGACTAACACCGGGGAGCTGTTTTTT. Its protein product is CAMGQTNTGELFF.

This clonotype was seen more than once but under ten times. V gene TRBV14 combines with J gene TRBJ1-1, with no clear D. V was pared by 1 base and J by 5 bases, with 5 bases between. The germline V gene encodes CDR1 SGHDN and CDR2 FVKESK. The CDR3 is 12 residues long. CDR3 amino acids: CASSQVQTEAFF. The CDR3 coding sequence is TGTGCCAGCAGCCAAGTACAGACTGAAGCTTTCTTT.